Listed below are T cell receptor beta chains from one sample, sequenced in a study of T cell responses to AZD1222 COVID-19 vaccine. Assay: immunoSEQ multiplex PCR; the TCRdb copy retains only in-frame clones and omits some. In the table there are 130,000 to 150,000 clones, 85% to 95% of which are singletons. The source material was peripheral blood, sampled after recovery from COVID-19. The receptors shown here come from an adult who had recovered from COVID-19. The CDR3 runs from the conserved cysteine through the conserved F or W. D genes are given only for firm matches. Clone size is not always given. Where it is, it says once, few, many or a class for expanded clones.

clone size: .; V gene: TRBV2; D gene: TRBD1; J gene: TRBJ1-6; CDR3 protein: CASSEVGTEDSPLHF; CDR3 DNA: TGTGCCAGCAGTGAAGTGGGGACAGAAGATTCACCCCTCCACTTT
clone size: .; V gene: TRBV7-9; D gene: TRBD1; J gene: TRBJ2-1; CDR3 protein: CASSPDRENEQFF; CDR3 DNA: TGTGCCAGCAGCCCAGACAGGGAGAATGAGCAGTTCTTC
clone size: .; V gene: TRBV5-5; D gene: .; J gene: TRBJ2-7; CDR3 protein: CASSLLAYEQYF; CDR3 DNA: TGTGCCAGCAGCTTACTGGCCTACGAGCAGTACTTC
clone size: .; V gene: TRBV30; D gene: .; J gene: TRBJ2-3; CDR3 protein: CAWSQDSTDTQYF; CDR3 DNA: TGTGCCTGGAGTCAAGATAGCACAGATACGCAGTATTTT
clone size: .; V gene: TRBV3-1/TRBV3-2; D gene: .; J gene: TRBJ2-7; CDR3 protein: CASSRITGSGYEQYF; CDR3 DNA: TGTGCCAGCAGCCGGATCACAGGGTCGGGGTACGAGCAGTACTTC
clone size: .; V gene: TRBV5-6; D gene: .; J gene: TRBJ1-6; CDR3 protein: CASSFGRPGPVVNSPLHF; CDR3 DNA: TGTGCCAGCAGTTTTGGACGACCGGGCCCCGTGGTAAATTCACCCCTCCACTTT
clone size: .; V gene: TRBV6-6; D gene: TRBD1; J gene: TRBJ1-1; CDR3 protein: CASSYLTGGVSEAFF; CDR3 DNA: TGTGCCAGCAGTTACCTGACAGGGGGGGTCTCTGAAGCTTTCTTT
clone size: .; V gene: TRBV21-1; D gene: .; J gene: TRBJ2-7; CDR3 protein: CASSKNRAYSYEQYF; CDR3 DNA: TGTGCCAGCAGCAAAAATCGGGCTTACTCCTACGAGCAGTACTTC
clone size: .; V gene: TRBV19; D gene: .; J gene: TRBJ1-2; CDR3 protein: CASSISGNRDGYTF; CDR3 DNA: TGTGCCAGTAGTATTTCCGGCAACAGGGATGGCTACACCTTC
clone size: .; V gene: TRBV7-2; D gene: TRBD1; J gene: TRBJ2-7; CDR3 protein: CASSFGTEYEQYF; CDR3 DNA: TGTGCCAGCAGCTTCGGGACAGAATACGAGCAGTACTTC
clone size: .; V gene: TRBV19; D gene: .; J gene: TRBJ1-4; CDR3 protein: CASSIGGGIDEKLFF; CDR3 DNA: TGTGCCAGTAGTATAGGCGGGGGGATTGATGAAAAACTGTTTTTT
clone size: .; V gene: TRBV11-2; D gene: TRBD2; J gene: TRBJ2-1; CDR3 protein: CASSLDISGIGQFF; CDR3 DNA: TGTGCCAGCAGTCTAGATATTAGCGGGATAGGTCAGTTCTTC
clone size: .; V gene: TRBV10-3; D gene: .; J gene: TRBJ2-7; CDR3 protein: CAISDLVGAGQYF; CDR3 DNA: TGTGCCATCAGCGACTTAGTTGGGGCGGGGCAGTACTTC
clone size: .; V gene: TRBV28; D gene: TRBD2; J gene: TRBJ2-1; CDR3 protein: CASSLGLADYNEQFF; CDR3 DNA: TGTGCCAGCAGTTTAGGACTAGCAGACTACAATGAGCAGTTCTTC
clone size: .; V gene: TRBV6-5; D gene: .; J gene: TRBJ2-7; CDR3 protein: CASSEEGAPDYEQYF; CDR3 DNA: TGTGCCAGCAGCGAGGAGGGGGCCCCCGATTACGAGCAGTACTTC
clone size: .; V gene: TRBV28; D gene: .; J gene: TRBJ2-1; CDR3 protein: CASSSLYNEQFF; CDR3 DNA: TGTGCCAGCAGTTCCCTATACAATGAGCAGTTCTTC
clone size: .; V gene: TRBV18; D gene: TRBD1; J gene: TRBJ1-6; CDR3 protein: CASSPRSRTGAYSPLHF; CDR3 DNA: TGTGCCAGCTCACCACGGTCCAGGACAGGGGCCTATTCACCCCTCCACTTT
clone size: .; V gene: TRBV9; D gene: .; J gene: TRBJ2-2; CDR3 protein: CASSVDSTAEAGLLFF; CDR3 DNA: TGTGCCAGCAGCGTAGATTCCACGGCGGAGGCAGGGCTCCTGTTTTTT
clone size: .; V gene: TRBV9; D gene: .; J gene: TRBJ2-7; CDR3 protein: CASSVAPTGTYEQYF; CDR3 DNA: TGTGCCAGCAGCGTAGCCCCCACAGGAACCTACGAGCAGTACTTC
clone size: .; V gene: TRBV6-6; D gene: TRBD1; J gene: TRBJ1-2; CDR3 protein: CASSYEAGGGYTF; CDR3 DNA: TGTGCCAGCAGTTACGAGGCAGGGGGTGGCTACACCTTC
clone size: .; V gene: TRBV28; D gene: .; J gene: TRBJ2-1; CDR3 protein: CASSTTWQGQNYEQFF; CDR3 DNA: TGTGCCAGCAGTACAACATGGCAGGGGCAGAATTATGAGCAGTTCTTC
clone size: .; V gene: TRBV29-1; D gene: .; J gene: TRBJ1-3; CDR3 protein: CSVVSGATGNTIYF; CDR3 DNA: TGCAGCGTTGTTAGTGGCGCGACTGGAAACACCATATATTTT
clone size: once; V gene: TRBV9; D gene: .; J gene: TRBJ1-1; CDR3 protein: CASSVGVVTEAFF; CDR3 DNA: TGTGCCAGCAGCGTAGGGGTGGTCACTGAAGCTTTCTTT
clone size: .; V gene: TRBV5-1; D gene: .; J gene: TRBJ2-5; CDR3 protein: CASSLDLGTQYF; CDR3 DNA: TGCGCCAGCAGCTTGGACCTAGGGACCCAGTACTTC
clone size: .; V gene: TRBV28; D gene: TRBD1; J gene: TRBJ2-7; CDR3 protein: CASRETGKYEQYF; CDR3 DNA: TGTGCCAGCAGGGAGACAGGGAAGTACGAGCAGTACTTC
clone size: .; V gene: TRBV27; D gene: .; J gene: TRBJ2-3; CDR3 protein: CASSLGRDTQYF; CDR3 DNA: TGTGCCAGCAGTTTAGGTCGAGATACGCAGTATTTT
clone size: .; V gene: TRBV19; D gene: TRBD2; J gene: TRBJ2-7; CDR3 protein: CASSLPPGLAGGSSYEQYF; CDR3 DNA: TGTGCCAGTAGCCTTCCTCCGGGACTAGCGGGAGGGAGCTCCTACGAGCAGTACTTC
clone size: .; V gene: TRBV5-8; D gene: .; J gene: TRBJ2-1; CDR3 protein: CASSLRGSSYNEQFF; CDR3 DNA: TGTGCCAGCAGCTTGAGGGGGAGCTCCTACAATGAGCAGTTCTTC
clone size: .; V gene: TRBV2; D gene: .; J gene: TRBJ1-1; CDR3 protein: CASRDTGRETFF; CDR3 DNA: TGTGCCAGCAGGGACACAGGGAGGGAAACTTTCTTT
clone size: .; V gene: TRBV5-1; D gene: .; J gene: TRBJ1-1; CDR3 protein: CASSWGGDTEAFF; CDR3 DNA: TGCGCCAGCAGCTGGGGAGGTGATACTGAAGCTTTCTTT
clone size: .; V gene: TRBV4-1; D gene: .; J gene: TRBJ2-3; CDR3 protein: CASSPPGTDTQYF; CDR3 DNA: TGCGCCAGCAGCCCTCCAGGGACAGATACGCAGTATTTT
clone size: .; V gene: TRBV19; D gene: TRBD1; J gene: TRBJ1-1; CDR3 protein: CASSQMQGGAPEAFF; CDR3 DNA: TGTGCCAGTAGTCAAATGCAGGGGGGGGCTCCTGAAGCTTTCTTT
clone size: .; V gene: TRBV29-1; D gene: .; J gene: TRBJ2-7; CDR3 protein: CSVFYSYEQYF; CDR3 DNA: TGCAGCGTCTTCTATAGCTACGAGCAGTACTTC
clone size: .; V gene: TRBV20-1; D gene: .; J gene: TRBJ2-1; CDR3 protein: CSASPHLSKIYNEQFF; CDR3 DNA: TGCAGTGCTAGTCCCCACCTCTCTAAGATTTACAATGAGCAGTTCTTC
clone size: .; V gene: TRBV7-9; D gene: .; J gene: TRBJ1-4; CDR3 protein: CASSPRLPLPGAGEKLFF; CDR3 DNA: TGTGCCAGCAGCCCCCGACTGCCACTACCGGGCGCGGGTGAAAAACTGTTTTTT